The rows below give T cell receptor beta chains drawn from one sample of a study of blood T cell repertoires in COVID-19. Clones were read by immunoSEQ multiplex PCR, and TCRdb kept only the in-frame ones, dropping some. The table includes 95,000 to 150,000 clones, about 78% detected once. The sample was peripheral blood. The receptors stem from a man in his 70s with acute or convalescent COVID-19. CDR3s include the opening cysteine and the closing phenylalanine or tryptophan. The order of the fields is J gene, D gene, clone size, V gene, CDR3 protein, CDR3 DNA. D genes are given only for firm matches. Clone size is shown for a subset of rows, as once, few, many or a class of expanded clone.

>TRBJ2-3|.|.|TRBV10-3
CARREGATDTQYF
TGTGCCAGACGTGAGGGTGCCACAGATACGCAGTATTTT
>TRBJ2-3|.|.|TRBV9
CASSRASTDTQYF
TGTGCCAGCAGCCGCGCGAGCACAGATACGCAGTATTTT
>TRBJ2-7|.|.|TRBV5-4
CASSLVGGVEQYF
TGTGCCAGCAGCTTGGTAGGGGGGGTCGAGCAGTACTTC
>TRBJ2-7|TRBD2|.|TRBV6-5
CASRSSGGIYEQYF
TGTGCCAGCAGATCCAGCGGGGGTATCTACGAGCAGTACTTC
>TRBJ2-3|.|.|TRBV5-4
CASSATGTDTQYF
TGTGCCAGCAGCGCTACAGGGACAGATACGCAGTATTTT
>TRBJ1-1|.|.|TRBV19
CASSLRGFTEAFF
TGTGCCAGTAGTCTCAGGGGATTCACTGAAGCTTTCTTT
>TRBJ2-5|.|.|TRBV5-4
CASSFGGGRETQYF
TGTGCCAGCAGCTTCGGAGGGGGCAGGGAGACCCAGTACTTC
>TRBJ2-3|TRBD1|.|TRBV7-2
CASSLGQGSTDTQYF
TGTGCCAGCAGCCTAGGACAGGGGAGCACAGATACGCAGTATTTT
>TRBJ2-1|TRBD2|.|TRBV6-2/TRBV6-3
CASRSPGGRLNEQFF
TGTGCCAGCCGTTCTCCGGGGGGAAGATTAAATGAGCAGTTCTTC
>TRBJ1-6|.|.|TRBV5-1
CASSQGQPDPLHF
TGCGCCAGCAGCCAAGGACAGCCCGACCCCCTCCACTTT
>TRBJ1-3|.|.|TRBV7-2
CASSLVLRGARGNTIYF
TGTGCCAGCAGCTTAGTCTTGCGGGGGGCTCGCGGAAACACCATATATTTT
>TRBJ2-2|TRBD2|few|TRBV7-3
CASSSATSGAGELFF
TGTGCCAGCAGCTCCGCGACTAGCGGGGCCGGGGAGCTGTTTTTT
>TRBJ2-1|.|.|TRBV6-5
CASRYLSYNEQFF
TGTGCCAGCAGGTATCTCTCCTACAATGAGCAGTTCTTC
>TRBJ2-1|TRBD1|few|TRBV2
CASSVTQGANEQFF
TGTGCCAGCAGTGTAACACAGGGGGCGAATGAGCAGTTCTTC
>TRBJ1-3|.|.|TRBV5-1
CASSSSGRGGSGNTIYF
TGCGCCAGCAGCTCATCTGGGCGGGGGGGCTCTGGAAACACCATATATTTT
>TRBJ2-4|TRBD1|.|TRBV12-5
CASGSTGQGADIQYF
TGTGCTAGTGGTTCGACCGGACAGGGGGCGGACATTCAGTACTTC
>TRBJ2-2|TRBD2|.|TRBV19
CASSTLAGGPGELFF
TGTGCCAGTAGTACCCTAGCGGGGGGGCCCGGGGAGCTGTTTTTT
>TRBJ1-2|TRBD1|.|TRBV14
CASSPQFYRGDNYGYTF
TGTGCCAGCAGCCCTCAATTTTACAGGGGCGATAACTATGGCTACACCTTC
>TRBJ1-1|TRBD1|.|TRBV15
CATRTGPVGAEAFF
TGTGCCACTCGGACAGGACCGGTTGGCGCTGAAGCTTTCTTT
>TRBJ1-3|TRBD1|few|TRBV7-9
CASSSGTAVSGNTIYF
TGTGCCAGCAGCTCCGGGACAGCGGTGTCCGGAAACACCATATATTTT
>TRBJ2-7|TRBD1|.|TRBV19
CASSPQAGGSYEQYF
TGTGCCAGTAGTCCCCAAGCAGGGGGCTCCTACGAGCAGTACTTC
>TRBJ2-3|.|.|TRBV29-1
CSVESDTGSTDTQYF
TGCAGCGTTGAATCGGATACAGGTTCCACAGATACGCAGTATTTT
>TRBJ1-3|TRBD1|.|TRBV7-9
CASGQGDGNTIYF
TGTGCCTCAGGACAGGGGGATGGAAACACCATATATTTT
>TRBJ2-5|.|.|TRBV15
CATSRTVPREETQYF
TGTGCCACCAGCAGGACAGTGCCCCGGGAAGAGACCCAGTACTTC
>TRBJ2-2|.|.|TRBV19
CASSAGPNTGELFF
TGTGCCAGTAGTGCAGGCCCGAACACCGGGGAGCTGTTTTTT
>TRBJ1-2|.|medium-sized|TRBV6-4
CASKPGGDRIIGYTF
TGTGCCAGCAAACCCGGAGGTGATAGGATAATTGGCTACACCTTC
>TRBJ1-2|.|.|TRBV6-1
CASSEGQGGYGYTF
TGTGCCAGCAGTGAAGGGCAGGGTGGTTATGGCTACACCTTC
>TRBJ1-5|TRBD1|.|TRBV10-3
CATLGQGAGQPQHF
TGTGCCACCTTGGGACAGGGGGCCGGGCAGCCCCAGCATTTT
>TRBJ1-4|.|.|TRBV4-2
CASSPFGGEKLFF
TGTGCCAGCAGCCCCTTTGGGGGGGAAAAACTGTTTTTT
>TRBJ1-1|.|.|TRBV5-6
CASSTPGGLTEAFF
TGTGCCAGCAGTACCCCCGGGGGACTCACTGAAGCTTTCTTT
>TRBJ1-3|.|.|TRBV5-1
CASSRQGGAGNTIYF
TGCGCCAGCAGCCGACAAGGGGGGGCTGGAAACACCATATATTTT
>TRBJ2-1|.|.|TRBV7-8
CASSFPSPFF
TGTGCCAGCAGCTTCCCCTCCCCGTTCTTC
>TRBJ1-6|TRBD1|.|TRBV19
CASSAPRRTGNSPLHF
TGTGCCAGTAGCGCCCCCAGACGGACAGGGAATTCACCCCTCCACTTT
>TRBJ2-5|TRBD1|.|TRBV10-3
CASRGQQETQYF
TGTGCCAGCCGGGGACAGCAAGAGACCCAGTACTTC
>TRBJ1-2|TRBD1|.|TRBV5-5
CASSSLPAGTGVGYTF
TGTGCCAGCAGCTCGTTACCAGCCGGGACAGGGGTGGGCTACACCTTC
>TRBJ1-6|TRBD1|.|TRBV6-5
CASKDRVHSPLHF
TGTGCCAGCAAAGACAGGGTTCACTCACCCCTCCACTTT
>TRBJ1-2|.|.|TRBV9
CASSVDTDYGYTF
TGTGCCAGCAGCGTAGATACAGATTATGGCTACACCTTC
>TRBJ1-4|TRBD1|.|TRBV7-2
CASTLETGQEKLFF
TGTGCCAGCACCCTTGAGACAGGGCAGGAAAAACTGTTTTTT
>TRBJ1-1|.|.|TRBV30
CAWSPRKDGEAFF
TGTGCCTGGAGTCCCAGGAAGGATGGTGAAGCTTTCTTT
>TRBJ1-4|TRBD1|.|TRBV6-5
CAITKTGGGSEKLFF
TGTGCCATCACGAAGACAGGGGGCGGGAGTGAAAAACTGTTTTTT
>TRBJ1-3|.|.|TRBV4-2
CASSQGGGGNTIYF
TGTGCCAGCAGCCAAGGCGGGGGCGGAAACACCATATATTTT
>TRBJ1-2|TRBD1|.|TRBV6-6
CASSYSGQHYGYTF
TGTGCCAGCAGTTACTCGGGACAGCACTATGGCTACACCTTC
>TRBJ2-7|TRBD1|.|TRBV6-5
CASRRTGGREQYF
TGTGCCAGCAGGAGGACAGGGGGTCGCGAGCAGTACTTC
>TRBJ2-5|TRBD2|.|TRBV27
CASSPAGGPETQYF
TGTGCCAGCAGTCCCGCGGGGGGGCCGGAGACCCAGTACTTC
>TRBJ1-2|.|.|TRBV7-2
CASSLGSPLGRGYTF
TGTGCCAGCAGCTTAGGAAGTCCACTGGGGAGGGGCTACACCTTC
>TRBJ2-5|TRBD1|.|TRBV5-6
CASSPGQGREETQYF
TGTGCCAGCAGCCCGGGACAGGGTAGGGAAGAGACCCAGTACTTC
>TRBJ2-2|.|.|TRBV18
CASSPTSARNTGELFF
TGTGCCAGCTCACCTACGTCGGCTAGAAACACCGGGGAGCTGTTTTTT
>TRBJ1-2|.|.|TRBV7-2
CASSLQQSYGYTF
TGTGCCAGCAGCTTACAACAATCCTATGGCTACACCTTC